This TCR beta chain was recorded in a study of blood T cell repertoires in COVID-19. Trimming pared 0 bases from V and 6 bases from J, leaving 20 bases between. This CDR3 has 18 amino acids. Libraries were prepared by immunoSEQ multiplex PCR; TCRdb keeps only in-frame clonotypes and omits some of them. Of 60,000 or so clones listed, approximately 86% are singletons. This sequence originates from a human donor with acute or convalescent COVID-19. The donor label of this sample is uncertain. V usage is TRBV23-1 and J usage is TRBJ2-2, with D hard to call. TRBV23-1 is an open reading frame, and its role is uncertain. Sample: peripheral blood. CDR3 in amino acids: CASSQSSQKAYYPGELFF. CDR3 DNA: TGCGCCAGCAGTCAATCGTCACAGAAAGCCTATTACCCCGGGGAGCTGTTTTTT.